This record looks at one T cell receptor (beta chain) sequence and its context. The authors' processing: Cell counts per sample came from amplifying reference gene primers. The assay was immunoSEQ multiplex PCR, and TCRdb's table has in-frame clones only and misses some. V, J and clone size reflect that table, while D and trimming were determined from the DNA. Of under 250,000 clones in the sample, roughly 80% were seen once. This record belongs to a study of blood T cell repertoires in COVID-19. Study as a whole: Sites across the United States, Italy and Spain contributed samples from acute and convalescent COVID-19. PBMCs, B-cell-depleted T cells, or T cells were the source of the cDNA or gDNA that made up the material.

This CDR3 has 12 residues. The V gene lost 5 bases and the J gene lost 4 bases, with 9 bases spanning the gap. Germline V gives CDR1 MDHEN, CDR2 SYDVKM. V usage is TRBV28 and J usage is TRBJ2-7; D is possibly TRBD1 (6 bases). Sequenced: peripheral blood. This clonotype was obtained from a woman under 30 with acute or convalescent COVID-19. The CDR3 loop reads CASSGQLYEQYF. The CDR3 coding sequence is TGTGCCAGCAGTGGACAGCTATACGAGCAGTACTTC.